This is a list of T cell receptor beta chains from one sample in a study of T cell responses to AZD1222 COVID-19 vaccine. Profiled with immunoSEQ multiplex PCR; TCRdb holds only in-frame clones, not every one. Of tens of thousands of clones listed, approximately 87% are singletons. The sequences come from peripheral blood, collected 28 days after the second AZD1222 dose. The receptor set was obtained from an adult who received the AZD1222 COVID-19 vaccine. The conserved cysteine and the conserved F or W are not part of the CDR3 here.

J gene: TRBJ1-6; V gene: TRBV5-4; CDR3 protein: ASSLVPPGAYNSPLH
J gene: TRBJ2-4; V gene: TRBV5-1; CDR3 protein: ASSPGSRQGANIQY
J gene: TRBJ1-2; V gene: TRBV5-5; CDR3 protein: ASSLGRGENYGYT
J gene: TRBJ1-1; V gene: TRBV30; CDR3 protein: AWRKYRANTEAF
J gene: TRBJ2-3; V gene: TRBV29-1; CDR3 protein: SVETTTDTQY
J gene: TRBJ1-3; V gene: TRBV20-1; CDR3 protein: SAVKGNTIY
J gene: TRBJ2-2; V gene: TRBV5-4; CDR3 protein: ASLERGAVPGELF
J gene: TRBJ2-3; V gene: TRBV2; CDR3 protein: ASTHQPDTQY
J gene: TRBJ2-4; V gene: TRBV7-9; CDR3 protein: ASSGPSRQELAKNIQY
J gene: TRBJ2-2; V gene: TRBV28; CDR3 protein: ASSFIAGIDTGELF
J gene: TRBJ1-5; V gene: TRBV2; CDR3 protein: ASRQSNQPQH
J gene: TRBJ2-6; V gene: TRBV18; CDR3 protein: ASSPPNRASGANVLT
J gene: TRBJ1-2; V gene: TRBV28; CDR3 protein: ASSGGTDYGYT
J gene: TRBJ2-7; V gene: TRBV25-1; CDR3 protein: ASSEYSTSYEQY
J gene: TRBJ1-1; V gene: TRBV28; CDR3 protein: ASSFGILMNTEAF